These 14 T cell receptor beta chains were all obtained from the same sample, sequenced in a study of T cell responses to AZD1222 COVID-19 vaccine. Libraries were prepared by immunoSEQ multiplex PCR; TCRdb keeps only in-frame clonotypes and omits some of them. Among approximately 80,000 clones listed, 70% to 90% were seen once. Source: peripheral blood, taken on day 0 of AZD1222 vaccination. The receptors here all came from an adult in good health.

The V and J genes are TRBV12-5 and TRBJ1-1, with TRBD1 matching over 7 bases. There are 13 residues in the CDR3. Germline V CDR1 and CDR2: LGHNT, FRNRAP. The trim removed 5 bases at V and 5 bases at J, leaving 5 bases unmatched. Here the CDR3 reads CASGIGTDTEAFF. DNA for the CDR3: TGTGCTAGTGGTATAGGGACAGATACTGAAGCTTTCTTT. Full variable domain (remainder filled in from reference TRBV12-5 and TRBJ1-1): DARVTQTPRHKVTEMGQEVTMRCQPILGHNTVFWYRQTMMQGLELLAYFRNRAPLDDSGMPKDRFSAEMPDATLATLKIQPSEPRDSAVYFCASGIGTDTEAFFGQGTRLTVV.

The rearrangement uses TRBV28 and TRBJ1-5, with D perhaps matching TRBD1 (5 bases). The CDR3 consists of 11 residues. Trimming cost V 4 bases and J 16 bases, with 14 bases left between them. CDR1 is MDHEN, CDR2 SYDVKM, per germline. The CDR3 protein is CASSSQGSIHF. The CDR3 DNA is TGTGCCAGCAGTTCCCAGGGTTCAATCCATTTT.

CDR3 DNA sequence: TGTGCCAGCAGTCCCTCCGAAGAAAAACTGTTTTTT. The encoded protein is CASSPSEEKLFF. This sequence joins TRBV28 and TRBJ1-4; D gene uncertain. The CDR3 extends over 12 amino acids. Trimming took 5 bases from V and 8 from J, leaving 9 bases between them. The germline V gene encodes CDR1 MDHEN and CDR2 SYDVKM.

The chain joins TRBV5-4 to TRBJ2-7; 8 bases fit TRBD1. The junction had 9 bases not matched to a gene; V was cut back by 4 bases and J by 3 bases. Looked up from germline, CDR1 is SGHNT and CDR2 is YYREEE (reference sequence). The CDR3 consists of 15 residues. CDR3 sequence: CASSRRQGIGYEQYF. The CDR3 nucleotides read TGTGCCAGCAGCCGTAGACAGGGGATCGGCTACGAGCAGTACTTC.

This rearrangement joins TRBV10-3 to TRBJ2-5; possibly TRBD2 for D (6 bases). The CDR3 consists of 14 residues. Trimming took off 9 bases at V and 5 bases at J, with 19 bases between the two ends. CDR1 and CDR2 from the germline V gene are ENHRY and SYGVKD. DNA of the CDR3: TGTGCCATTAGAAGGGAGGCCTCGGGGGAGACCCAGTACTTC. Translation: CAIRREASGETQYF.

V is TRBV2 and J is TRBJ2-4, with unresolved D. Germline-derived CDR1 and CDR2 are SNHLY and FYNNEI. The CDR3 runs to 12 residues. The CDR3 nucleotides are TGTGTCGGTAGTGAGGCAGGCAACATTCAGTACTTC. This translates into CVGSEAGNIQYF.

This chain uses TRBV7-9 with TRBJ2-3; 7 nucleotides align to TRBD1. This CDR3 comprises 15 residues. Germline lookup yields CDR1 SEHNR and CDR2 FQNEAQ (reference sequence). Trimming at V came to 7 bases and at J to 3 bases, leaving 10 bases not matched to a gene. The CDR3 bases are TGTGCCAGCAACCTAGTAGGGGGCCAAACAGATACGCAGTATTTT. Translating gives CASNLVGGQTDTQYF.

The J gene is TRBJ2-5, the V gene TRBV23-1; D is unresolved. TRBV23-1 is known as an ORF, though its function is uncertain. Trimming stripped 0 bases from V and 5 bases from J, with 19 bases between. CDR3 length: 17 amino acids. This CDR3 reads CASSQSTTNDITETQYF. The CDR3, as DNA: TGCGCCAGCAGTCAATCGACAACCAACGACATTACGGAGACCCAGTACTTC.

The gene calls are TRBV9 and TRBJ2-5; D possibly uses TRBD1 or TRBD2 (6 bases each). Germline values: CDR1 SGDLS, CDR2 YYNGEE. The germline V and J ends were trimmed by 1 base and 5 bases, with 15 bases remaining between them. The CDR3 contains 15 residues. CDR3 sequence (DNA): TGTGCCAGCAGCGTACGAGGGGGGAGTCGGGAGACCCAGTACTTC. Its translation is CASSVRGGSRETQYF.

The gene calls are TRBV6-5 and TRBJ1-1; TRBD1 aligns across 8 bases. The length of the CDR3 is 14 residues. Per germline, CDR1 MNHEY and CDR2 SVGAGI. The ends lost 5 bases at V and 3 bases at J; junction bases unmatched: 5. The CDR3 nucleotides are TGTGCCAGCAGTAGGACAGGGAGGGACACTGAAGCTTTCTTT. It yields the protein CASSRTGRDTEAFF.

CDR3 bases: TGCGCCAGCAGCCCGGGACCGCCAAGGATGAACACTGAAGCTTTCTTT. Protein: CASSPGPPRMNTEAFF. The rearrangement links TRBV4-1 to TRBJ1-1, with D perhaps matching TRBD1 (5 bases). Germline V gene data show CDR1 as MGHRA and CDR2 as YSYEKL. The V end was cut by 4 bases, the J end by 0 bases, with 15 bases between. The CDR3 loop spans 16 amino acids.

The chain has TRBV5-1 and TRBJ2-1, with D possibly being TRBD2 (5 bases). CDR3 length equals 14 residues. Germline CDR1 SGHRS, CDR2 YFSETQ. V lost 4 bases to trimming and J lost 4 bases, with 12 bases between them. The CDR3 sequence: CASSRTGDYNEQFF. DNA of the CDR3: TGCGCCAGCAGCCGGACCGGGGATTACAATGAGCAGTTCTTC.

The J gene is TRBJ2-3, the V gene TRBV11-3; 9 positions match TRBD2. The CDR3 length is 17 residues. The V segment lost 2 bases and the J segment 5 bases; nucleotides outside the gene matches: 11. The germline V gene encodes CDR1 SGHNT and CDR2 YENEEA. Here the CDR3 DNA reads TGTGCCAGCAGCTTACAAGGACTAGCGAGCGGGGGAGATACGCAGTATTTT. Protein: CASSLQGLASGGDTQYF.

This clone was counted a single time. The chain has TRBV18 and TRBJ1-1; D not certain. Germline V gives CDR1 KGHSH, CDR2 LQKENI. V was pared by 3 bases and J by 11 bases, with 13 bases between. CDR3 length: 12 residues. The CDR3 is CASSPERAVAFF. In DNA, the CDR3 is TGTGCCAGCTCACCTGAACGGGCCGTGGCTTTCTTT. The variable domain in full, with the rest retrieved from reference TRBV18 and TRBJ1-1, is NAGVMQNPRHLVRRRGQEARLRCSPMKGHSHVYWYRQLPEEGLKFMVYLQKENIIDESGMPKERFSAEFPKEGPSILRIQQVVRGDSAAYFCASSPERAVAFFGQGTRLTVV.